This TCR beta chain was found in a study of CXCR3-negative and CXCR3-positive naive CD8 T cells. It was by 5' RACE with UMI labels that the TRB cDNA libraries were prepared. After re-calling the 5' RACE reads, TCRdb lists one entry per CDR3 protein, DNA absent. This table lists fewer than 60,000 distinct CDR3 sequences. With regard to this clonotype: The antigen is not known.

Broader study findings: Partial loss of CXCR3 expression followed cryopreservation; most assays used fresh PBMCs. TRBV-TRBJ usage was alike in naive CXCR3-negative and CXCR3-positive cells but differed in memory cells. Comparably high diversity marked both naive subsets, whereas memory CD8+ cells had much lower diversity.

This CDR3 region has 17 residues. CDR1 and CDR2 (germline): SEHNR, FQNEAQ (reference sequence). Material for sequencing was memory CD8+ T cells from blood. The chain couples TRBV7-9 to TRBJ1-5; TCRdb's D gene call, TRBD1, goes unchecked for lack of DNA. This clonotype originated in a human donor in good health. Some clones in this sample may be carry-over from other donors' samples. CDR3: CASSFEIGQGGHQPQHF.